A single sample is the source of the 2 T cell receptor beta chains below, sequenced in a study of PD-L1 blockade in urothelial cancer. Sequenced by immunoSEQ multiplex PCR; TCRdb stores in-frame clones only, minus some. Among about 360 clones listed, 25% to 35% were seen once. Sequences were derived from tumor tissue, sampled before atezolizumab (anti-PD-L1) treatment. These receptors came from a man aged 50-60 years with urothelial cancer.

By its share, this clone is large (0.1 to 1%). The chain joins TRBV11-3 to TRBJ2-2; possibly TRBD1 for D (6 bases). CDR1 is SGHNT and CDR2 is YENEEA in the germline V gene. The V end lost 6 bases, the J end lost 2 bases, and 19 bases lay between the germline ends. This CDR3 has 17 residues. CDR3 residues: CASRKDRTTINTGELFF. The CDR3 nucleotides read TGTGCCAGCAGGAAAGACAGGACAACCATTAACACCGGGGAGCTGTTTTTT.

This clone turned up a few times. This chain connects TRBV2 to TRBJ1-1; D gene unclear. Between the trimmed V and J ends, which lost 1 base and 7 bases, there was a span of 13 bases. The length of the CDR3 is 14 residues. Germline V gene sequence: CDR1 SNHLY, CDR2 FYNNEI. The DNA of the CDR3 is TGTGCCAGCAGTGAAGTTGTTTCTATTGGTGAAGCTTTCTTT. It yields the protein CASSEVVSIGEAFF.